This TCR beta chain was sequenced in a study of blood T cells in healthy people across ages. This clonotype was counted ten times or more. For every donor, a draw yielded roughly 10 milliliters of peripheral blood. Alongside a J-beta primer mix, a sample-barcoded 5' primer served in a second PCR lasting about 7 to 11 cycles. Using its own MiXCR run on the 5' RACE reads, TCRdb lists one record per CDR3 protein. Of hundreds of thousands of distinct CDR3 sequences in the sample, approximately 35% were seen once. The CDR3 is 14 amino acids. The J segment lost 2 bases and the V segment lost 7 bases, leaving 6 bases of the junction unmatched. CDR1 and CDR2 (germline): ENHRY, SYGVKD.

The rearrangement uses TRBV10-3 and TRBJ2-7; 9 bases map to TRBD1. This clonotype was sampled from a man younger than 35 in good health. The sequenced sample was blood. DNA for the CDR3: TGTGCCATCATTATGGACAGGGGAGCCTACGAGCAGTACTTC. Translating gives CAIIMDRGAYEQYF.